This TCR beta chain was captured in a study of T-cell memory formation after mild COVID-19. About this clonotype itself: Its antigen remains unknown.

Study-level points and caveats: While clones contracting from day 15 to 85 were balanced between CD4 and CD8, later expanders leaned CD4+.

Germline loops: CDR1 SGHDT, CDR2 YYEEEE. V lost 5 bases and J lost 3, with 11 bases in between. There are 14 residues in the CDR3. Sample barcodes and UMIs were carried by the TCR alpha and TCR beta cDNA libraries that 5'RACE generated with constant-segment primers. TCRdb reprocessed the 5' RACE reads with MiXCR, giving one entry per CDR3 protein. Here the sample spans around 310,000 distinct CDR3 sequences, approximately 14% being singletons. The source is a man aged 18 to 35 who had mild COVID-19 (a few samples of this study predate the infection). Cell type and time point are not known. Sequencing was carried out using PBMCs or a T cell subset sorted from them (not recorded which). J is TRBJ2-2 and V is TRBV5-6; D possibly corresponds to TRBD2 (7 bases). CDR3 nucleotides: TGTGCCAGCAGGACGGGGGGCTACACCGGGGAGCTGTTTTTT. It translates to CASRTGGYTGELFF. Complete variable domain (other parts from reference TRBV5-6 and TRBJ2-2): DAGVTQSPTHLIKTRGQQVTLRCSPKSGHDTVSWYQQALGQGPQFIFQYYEEEERQRGNFPDRFSGHQFPNYSSELNVNALLLGDSALYLCASRTGGYTGELFFGEGSRLTVL.